This T cell receptor beta chain is from a study of T cell responses to AZD1222 COVID-19 vaccine. Measured with immunoSEQ multiplex PCR; TCRdb has only the in-frame clones, and not every one. Of roughly 120,000 clones in the sample, roughly 85% were seen once. General study results and limits: Rises in breadth and depth of Spike-specific TCRs came after two AZD1222 doses.

Turning to this clone: Its antigen remains unidentified.

The CDR3 has 13 amino acids. The germline gives CDR1 LGHNA, CDR2 YSLEER. The ends lost 4 bases at V and 8 bases at J; junction bases unmatched: 4. This receptor was taken from an adult in good health. The genes are TRBV4-3 and TRBJ1-2; 10 bases fit TRBD1. The sample was peripheral blood, taken on day 0 of MenACWY control vaccination. The CDR3 DNA is TGCGCCAGCAGCCTGGACAGGGGGGTAGGCTACACCTTC. It codes for CASSLDRGVGYTF.